This TCR beta chain was sequenced for a study of radiotherapy plus CTLA-4 blockade in lung cancer (dated by TCRdb to the late 2010s). Looking at the study overall: Objective responses occurred in approximately 19% of enrolled patients, and about 30% achieved disease control. The paper's findings and limits, for the study overall: After treatment with radiotherapy and ipilimumab, TCR clones that came from tumors expanded in the peripheral blood. The strongest predictors of response were reported to be early dynamic shifts in blood T cell clones along with a rise in serum interferon-beta following radiation.

To note about this clone: Its antigen remains unidentified. It has no much larger one-base neighbor in the sample; base qualities were not kept.

The library was generated by the immunoSEQ multiplex PCR assay. This immuneACCESS table, as held by TCRdb, lists in-frame sequences with V and J called but not all clones. Of the missing ones, under half trace to an unresolved V gene in checked studies; the others have no known cause. This sample has approximately 99,000 clones in its table, and roughly 88% of those were observed once. Jointly, the top ten make up 4.5% to 6% of the sample. The study evaluated CTLA-4 blockade (ipilimumab) given together with focal radiation therapy in patients who had chemo-refractory metastatic non-small-cell lung cancer. The germline V gene gives CDR1 as WSHSY and CDR2 as SAAADI. V ends up 5 bases short and J 0 bases short, with an unmatched junction base count of 9. The CDR3, cysteine through phenylalanine, is 18 amino acids long. The kept DNA is CDR3 alone, 54 bases in frame from the first base.

Sequencing was performed on peripheral blood, taken from a patient treated with radiotherapy plus ipilimumab. The sequence was collected from a human donor with non-small cell lung cancer that progressed on radiotherapy plus ipilimumab. Recombination connected TRBV10-2 to TRBJ2-3; the central 12 bases match TRBD2. The DNA sequence is as follows: TGCGCCAGCAGTCCAACTAGCGGGGGGATGTCTAGCACAGATACGCAGTATTTT. Its protein is CASSPTSGGMSSTDTQYF.